This is a list of T cell receptor beta chains from one sample in a study of T cell repertoires in cytomegalovirus infection. MiXCR was run by TCRdb on the reads, yielding one entry per CDR3 protein. The sample lists 250,000 to 400,000 distinct CDR3 sequences; around a quarter were seen once. These receptors have no identified antigens. The sequencing used cultured PBMCs, collected from culture after CMV antigen stimulation. The source is a human donor in good health (CMV status not recorded). Some clones in this sample may be carry-over from other donors' samples. Both conserved end residues are part of each CDR3. Each record gives: J gene, D gene, clone size, V gene, CDR3 protein, CDR3 DNA. A D gene is named only where the DNA matches it firmly. The size of a clone is reported for some rows only, either as once, few or many, or as a class for expanded clones.

j_call: TRBJ1-2
d_call: TRBD1
clone_size: many
v_call: TRBV4-3
cdr3_aa: CASSQAGTANYGYTF
cdr3_nt: TGCGCCAGCAGCCAGGCAGGGACAGCTAACTATGGCTACACCTTC

j_call: TRBJ1-6
d_call: .
clone_size: many
v_call: TRBV7-2
cdr3_aa: CASSSQGSYNSPLHF
cdr3_nt: TGTGCCAGCAGCTCACAGGGATCCTATAATTCACCCCTCCACTTT

j_call: TRBJ1-2
d_call: TRBD1
clone_size: many
v_call: TRBV7-2
cdr3_aa: CASSLGPPTGRYGYTF
cdr3_nt: TGTGCCAGCAGCTTAGGGCCCCCGACAGGGCGGTATGGCTACACCTTC

j_call: TRBJ2-5
d_call: TRBD2
clone_size: few
v_call: TRBV7-9
cdr3_aa: CASSLLAGGQETQYF
cdr3_nt: TGTGCCAGCAGCTTGCTAGCGGGAGGGCAAGAGACCCAGTACTTC

j_call: TRBJ2-3
d_call: TRBD2
clone_size: few
v_call: TRBV4-1
cdr3_aa: CASSGTERGRTDTQYF
cdr3_nt: TGCGCCAGTAGCGGGACGGAGCGAGGGCGCACAGATACGCAGTATTTT

j_call: TRBJ2-3
d_call: .
clone_size: .
v_call: TRBV12-3/TRBV12-4
cdr3_aa: CASSRSGGSTDTQYF
cdr3_nt: TGTGCCAGCAGTAGAAGCGGAGGGAGCACAGATACGCAGTATTTT

j_call: TRBJ2-5
d_call: .
clone_size: .
v_call: TRBV29-1
cdr3_aa: CSVEPGNGRETQYF
cdr3_nt: TGCAGCGTTGAGCCAGGGAACGGTCGGGAGACCCAGTACTTC

j_call: TRBJ2-4
d_call: .
clone_size: few
v_call: TRBV5-5
cdr3_aa: CASRLRGNIQYF
cdr3_nt: TGTGCCAGCAGGCTTAGAGGAAACATTCAGTACTTC

j_call: TRBJ2-3
d_call: .
clone_size: .
v_call: TRBV5-1
cdr3_aa: CASSTGLVQSRTDTQYF
cdr3_nt: TGCGCCAGCAGCACGGGACTGGTCCAATCCCGGACAGATACGCAGTATTTT

j_call: TRBJ1-1
d_call: .
clone_size: few
v_call: TRBV5-5
cdr3_aa: CASSSSPLQGPNMEAFF
cdr3_nt: TGTGCCAGCAGCTCCTCGCCACTGCAGGGGCCAAACATGGAAGCTTTCTTT

j_call: TRBJ2-7
d_call: TRBD1
clone_size: many
v_call: TRBV28
cdr3_aa: CASSLGTVYEQYF
cdr3_nt: TGTGCCAGCAGTTTAGGGACAGTCTACGAGCAGTACTTC

j_call: TRBJ2-3
d_call: TRBD2
clone_size: many
v_call: TRBV27
cdr3_aa: CASSSGGVLTDTQYF
cdr3_nt: TGTGCCAGCAGTTCGGGGGGGGTTTTGACAGATACGCAGTATTTT

j_call: TRBJ2-2
d_call: TRBD2
clone_size: few
v_call: TRBV2
cdr3_aa: CASSALTSGNSGELFF
cdr3_nt: TGTGCCAGCAGTGCTTTGACTAGCGGGAACTCCGGGGAGCTGTTTTTT

j_call: TRBJ2-7
d_call: TRBD1
clone_size: many
v_call: TRBV7-2
cdr3_aa: CASSLGTGSSYEQYF
cdr3_nt: TGTGCCAGCAGCTTAGGGACAGGGAGCTCCTACGAGCAGTACTTC

j_call: TRBJ2-3
d_call: .
clone_size: .
v_call: TRBV7-9
cdr3_aa: CASSLRVSTTDTQYF
cdr3_nt: TGTGCCAGCAGCTTGAGAGTGTCTACGACAGATACGCAGTATTTT

j_call: TRBJ2-6
d_call: .
clone_size: few
v_call: TRBV4-2
cdr3_aa: CASSLHSSGANVLTF
cdr3_nt: TGTGCCAGCAGCCTGCACAGCTCTGGGGCCAACGTCCTGACTTTC

j_call: TRBJ2-1
d_call: TRBD2
clone_size: .
v_call: TRBV24-1
cdr3_aa: CATSDAQRWGGSSYNGQFF
cdr3_nt: TGTGCCACCAGTGATGCCCAACGGTGGGGGGGAAGCTCCTACAATGGGCAGTTCTTC

j_call: TRBJ2-5
d_call: .
clone_size: many
v_call: TRBV7-2
cdr3_aa: CASSRNGGEETQYF
cdr3_nt: TGTGCCAGCAGCCGTAACGGTGGGGAAGAGACCCAGTACTTC

j_call: TRBJ2-3
d_call: .
clone_size: .
v_call: TRBV11-2
cdr3_aa: CASSPPGGLGATDTQYF
cdr3_nt: TGTGCCAGCAGCCCCCCGGGCGGTTTAGGGGCCACAGATACGCAGTATTTT

j_call: TRBJ1-3
d_call: .
clone_size: many
v_call: TRBV6-1
cdr3_aa: CASHRGSNSGNTIYF
cdr3_nt: TGTGCCAGTCACCGAGGGTCCAACTCTGGAAACACCATATATTTT

j_call: TRBJ2-5
d_call: TRBD2
clone_size: few
v_call: TRBV7-9
cdr3_aa: CASSTAGGWETQYF
cdr3_nt: TGTGCCAGCAGCACAGCGGGAGGGTGGGAGACCCAGTACTTC

j_call: TRBJ2-1
d_call: .
clone_size: .
v_call: TRBV6-2/TRBV6-3
cdr3_aa: CATRAGDYNEQFF
cdr3_nt: TGTGCCACCCGGGCGGGTGACTACAATGAGCAGTTCTTC

j_call: TRBJ2-7
d_call: .
clone_size: many
v_call: TRBV7-6
cdr3_aa: CASSLAALAESSYEQYF
cdr3_nt: TGTGCCAGCAGCTTAGCTGCCCTAGCTGAGAGCTCCTACGAGCAGTACTTC

j_call: TRBJ2-1
d_call: .
clone_size: few
v_call: TRBV6-2/TRBV6-3
cdr3_aa: CASSPSEGRWGEQFF
cdr3_nt: TGTGCCAGCAGCCCAAGTGAGGGGAGATGGGGTGAGCAGTTCTTC

j_call: TRBJ2-7
d_call: .
clone_size: .
v_call: TRBV2
cdr3_aa: CASKPGRAYEQYF
cdr3_nt: TGTGCCAGCAAGCCGGGACGGGCCTACGAGCAGTACTTC

j_call: TRBJ1-1
d_call: .
clone_size: few
v_call: TRBV6-6
cdr3_aa: CASSYSRRGGNTEAFF
cdr3_nt: TGTGCCAGCAGTTACTCGAGAAGGGGAGGGAACACTGAAGCTTTCTTT

j_call: TRBJ1-1
d_call: .
clone_size: .
v_call: TRBV5-5
cdr3_aa: CASSMGHNTEAFF
cdr3_nt: TGTGCCAGCAGCATGGGACACAACACTGAAGCTTTCTTT

j_call: TRBJ2-3
d_call: .
clone_size: .
v_call: TRBV12-3/TRBV12-4
cdr3_aa: CASSLWASAGDTQYF
cdr3_nt: TGTGCCAGCAGTTTATGGGCTAGCGCGGGAGATACGCAGTATTTT

j_call: TRBJ1-5
d_call: TRBD1
clone_size: few
v_call: TRBV6-1
cdr3_aa: CASSDPQGAKGNQPQHF
cdr3_nt: TGTGCCAGCAGTGACCCACAGGGGGCAAAGGGGAATCAGCCCCAGCATTTT

j_call: TRBJ2-3
d_call: .
clone_size: few
v_call: TRBV12-3/TRBV12-4
cdr3_aa: CASSGQLSTDTQYF
cdr3_nt: TGTGCCAGCAGCGGACAGTTGAGCACAGATACGCAGTATTTT

j_call: TRBJ2-5
d_call: .
clone_size: few
v_call: TRBV2
cdr3_aa: CASDMFSETQYF
cdr3_nt: TGTGCCAGTGACATGTTTTCGGAGACCCAGTACTTC

j_call: TRBJ2-2
d_call: TRBD1
clone_size: many
v_call: TRBV7-9
cdr3_aa: CASSWGQVSGELFF
cdr3_nt: TGTGCCAGCAGCTGGGGACAGGTATCCGGGGAGCTGTTTTTT

j_call: TRBJ2-6
d_call: .
clone_size: few
v_call: TRBV6-2/TRBV6-3
cdr3_aa: CASSYFGGANVLTF
cdr3_nt: TGTGCCAGCAGTTACTTTGGAGGGGCCAACGTCCTGACTTTC

j_call: TRBJ2-5
d_call: .
clone_size: few
v_call: TRBV4-1
cdr3_aa: CASSQQQGAEETQYF
cdr3_nt: TGCGCCAGCAGCCAACAACAGGGTGCGGAAGAGACCCAGTACTTC

j_call: TRBJ1-2
d_call: .
clone_size: many
v_call: TRBV7-2
cdr3_aa: CASSPDGNSNYGYTF
cdr3_nt: TGTGCCAGCAGCCCGGACGGAAATTCTAACTATGGCTACACCTTC

j_call: TRBJ2-3
d_call: .
clone_size: .
v_call: TRBV6-1
cdr3_aa: CASTERRDTDTQYF
cdr3_nt: TGTGCCAGCACCGAGAGGAGGGACACAGATACGCAGTATTTT

j_call: TRBJ2-5
d_call: .
clone_size: many
v_call: TRBV7-2
cdr3_aa: CASSSSGHTQETQYF
cdr3_nt: TGTGCCAGCAGCTCGTCGGGACATACCCAAGAGACCCAGTACTTC